Described below is a single T cell receptor (beta chain) sequence and its context. Its target is not known. Time point described: persistent/refractory GD, antithyroid drugs over 5 years with positive TRAb. Researchers made the TCR library from RNA that was extracted from PBMCs. The record originates from a study of regulatory T cells in long-lasting Graves disease. Germline lookup yields CDR1 SEHNR and CDR2 FQNEAQ (reference sequence). The length of the CDR3 is 14 residues. Deletions cut 0 bases from V and 5 bases from J, with 10 bases between. Study-level results: Authors noted too few samples as a limitation. Persistent cases favored TRBV28, TRBJ1-2 and TRBJ2-5.

Relying on iRepertoire HTBI primers and Arm-PCR of CDR3 regions, the team built TCR beta libraries. A single record per CDR3 protein comes from TCRdb applying MiXCR to the multiplex PCR reads. There are approximately 380,000 distinct CDR3 sequences in the sample; less than 25% occur only once, and less than 25% lies in the top ten. Specimen: peripheral blood mononuclear cells (PBMCs), collected when the disease was refractory, from a patient treated with antithyroid drugs. The clonotype comes from a female donor with Graves disease. The chain carries TRBV7-9 and TRBJ1-2; maybe TRBD1 (5 bases). CDR3 nucleotides: TGTGCCAGCAGCTTAGCCCAGACAGCTTATGGCTACACCTTC. Amino acid sequence: CASSLAQTAYGYTF. The variable domain in full, completed from reference TRBV7-9 and TRBJ1-2, reads DTGVSQNPRHKITKRGQNVTFRCDPISEHNRLYWYRQTLGQGPEFLTYFQNEAQLEKSRLLSDRFSAERPKGSFSTLEIQRTEQGDSAMYLCASSLAQTAYGYTFGSGTRLTVV.